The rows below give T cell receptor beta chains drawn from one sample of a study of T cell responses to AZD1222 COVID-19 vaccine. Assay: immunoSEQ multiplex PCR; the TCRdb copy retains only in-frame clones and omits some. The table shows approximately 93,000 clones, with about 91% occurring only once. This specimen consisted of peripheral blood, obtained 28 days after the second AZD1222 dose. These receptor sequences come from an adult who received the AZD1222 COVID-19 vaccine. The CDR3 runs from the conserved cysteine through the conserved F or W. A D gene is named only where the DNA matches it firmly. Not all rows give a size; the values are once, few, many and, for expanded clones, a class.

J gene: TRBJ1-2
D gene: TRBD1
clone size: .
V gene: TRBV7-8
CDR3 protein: CASSLSRGTGVTTKANYGYTF
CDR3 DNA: TGTGCCAGCAGCTTAAGTAGAGGGACAGGAGTTACGACCAAGGCTAACTATGGCTACACCTTC

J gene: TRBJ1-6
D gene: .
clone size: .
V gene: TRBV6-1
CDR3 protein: CASSGLLSSYNSPLHF
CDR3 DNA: TGTGCCAGCAGTGGGTTACTGAGCTCCTATAATTCACCCCTCCACTTT

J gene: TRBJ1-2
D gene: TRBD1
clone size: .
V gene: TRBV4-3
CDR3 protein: CASSRSTGQGYGYTF
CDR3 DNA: TGCGCCAGCAGCCGATCGACAGGGCAGGGCTATGGCTACACCTTC

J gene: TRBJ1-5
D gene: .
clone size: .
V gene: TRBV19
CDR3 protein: CASTNTGLNQPQHF
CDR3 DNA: TGTGCCAGTACCAATACGGGACTCAATCAGCCCCAGCATTTT

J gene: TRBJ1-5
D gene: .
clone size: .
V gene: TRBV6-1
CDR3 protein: CASSEADTGSQPQHF
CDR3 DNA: TGTGCCAGCAGTGAAGCAGATACAGGGAGTCAGCCCCAGCATTTT

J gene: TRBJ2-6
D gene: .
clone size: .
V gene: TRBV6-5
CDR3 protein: CASSFSGANVLTF
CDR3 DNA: TGTGCCAGCAGTTTCTCTGGGGCCAACGTCCTGACTTTC

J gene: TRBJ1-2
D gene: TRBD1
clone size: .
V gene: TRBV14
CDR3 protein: CASSQFDRGVDYGYTF
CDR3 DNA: TGTGCCAGCAGCCAATTTGACAGGGGCGTCGACTATGGCTACACCTTC

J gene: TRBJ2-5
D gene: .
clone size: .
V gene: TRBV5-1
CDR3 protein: CASSLVPDARETQYF
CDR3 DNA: TGCGCCAGCAGCTTGGTACCGGATGCCAGGGAGACCCAGTACTTC

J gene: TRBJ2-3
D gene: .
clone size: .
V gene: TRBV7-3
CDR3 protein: CASSTPGRTDTQYF
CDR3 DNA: TGTGCCAGCAGCACCCCGGGACGTACAGATACGCAGTATTTT

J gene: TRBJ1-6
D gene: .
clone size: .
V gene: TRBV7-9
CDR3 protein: CASMFVGQGGSPLHF
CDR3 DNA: TGTGCCAGCATGTTTGTCGGGCAGGGCGGTTCACCCCTCCACTTT

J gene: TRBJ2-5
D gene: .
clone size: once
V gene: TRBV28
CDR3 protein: CASSPQGRGETQYF
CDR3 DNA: TGTGCCAGCTCTCCGCAGGGGCGAGGGGAGACCCAGTACTTC

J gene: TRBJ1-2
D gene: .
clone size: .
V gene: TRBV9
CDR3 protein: CASSLRAGNGYTF
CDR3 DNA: TGTGCCAGCAGCCTCCGAGCGGGGAATGGCTACACCTTC

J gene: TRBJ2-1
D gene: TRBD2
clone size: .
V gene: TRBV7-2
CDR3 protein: CASSPTPKLATQFF
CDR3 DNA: TGTGCCAGCAGCCCAACCCCCAAACTAGCGACGCAGTTCTTC

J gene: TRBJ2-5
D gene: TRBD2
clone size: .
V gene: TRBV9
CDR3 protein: CASSVSSGGAQTQYF
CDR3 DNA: TGTGCCAGCAGCGTATCTAGCGGGGGGGCTCAGACCCAGTACTTC

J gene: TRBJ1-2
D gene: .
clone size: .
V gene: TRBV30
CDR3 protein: CAWTPTLANYGYTF
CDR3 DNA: TGTGCCTGGACCCCGACACTTGCTAACTATGGCTACACCTTC

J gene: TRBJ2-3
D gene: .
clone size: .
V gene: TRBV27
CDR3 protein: CASSLSASGRYTDTQYF
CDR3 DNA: TGTGCCAGCAGTTTATCCGCAAGCGGGCGGTACACAGATACGCAGTATTTT

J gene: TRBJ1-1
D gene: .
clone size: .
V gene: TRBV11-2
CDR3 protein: CASSFAMNTEAFF
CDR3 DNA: TGTGCCAGCAGCTTTGCCATGAACACTGAAGCTTTCTTT

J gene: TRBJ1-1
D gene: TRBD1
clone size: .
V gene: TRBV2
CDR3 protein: CASQTGVNTEAFF
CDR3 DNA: TGTGCCAGCCAAACAGGGGTGAACACTGAAGCTTTCTTT

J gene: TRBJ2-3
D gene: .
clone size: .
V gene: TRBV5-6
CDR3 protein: CASSRARQLSTDTQYF
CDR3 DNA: TGTGCCAGCAGCAGGGCACGGCAGCTTAGCACAGATACGCAGTATTTT

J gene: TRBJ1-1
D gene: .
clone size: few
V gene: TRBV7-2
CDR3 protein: CASSPRGNTEAFF
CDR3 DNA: TGTGCCAGCAGCCCCCGTGGAAACACTGAAGCTTTCTTT

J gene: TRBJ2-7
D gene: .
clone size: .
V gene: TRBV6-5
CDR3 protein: CASIGGEQYF
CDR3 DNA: TGTGCCAGCATAGGGGGCGAGCAGTACTTC

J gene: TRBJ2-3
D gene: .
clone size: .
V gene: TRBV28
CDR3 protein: CASSPKETVKDTQYF
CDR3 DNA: TGTGCCAGCAGTCCAAAGGAGACAGTAAAAGATACGCAGTATTTT

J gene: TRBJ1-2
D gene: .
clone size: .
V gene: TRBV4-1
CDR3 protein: CASTDHYGYTF
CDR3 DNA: TGCGCCAGCACAGACCACTATGGCTACACCTTC

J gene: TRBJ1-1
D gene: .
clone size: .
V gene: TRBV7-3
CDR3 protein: CASSFPGRFTEAFF
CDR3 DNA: TGTGCCAGCAGCTTCCCAGGGCGCTTCACTGAAGCTTTCTTT

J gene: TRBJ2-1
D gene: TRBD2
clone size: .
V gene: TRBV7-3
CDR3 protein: CASSLSGGADEQFF
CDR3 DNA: TGTGCCAGCAGCTTAAGCGGGGGGGCTGATGAGCAGTTCTTC

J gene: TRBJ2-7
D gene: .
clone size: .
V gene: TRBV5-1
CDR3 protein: CASSLGGTASYEQYF
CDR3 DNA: TGCGCCAGCAGCTTGGGTGGGACGGCCTCCTACGAGCAGTACTTC

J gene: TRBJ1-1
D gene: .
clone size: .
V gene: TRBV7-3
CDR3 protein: CASSSVGGNTEAFF
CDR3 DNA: TGTGCCAGCAGCTCGGTCGGGGGGAACACTGAAGCTTTCTTT

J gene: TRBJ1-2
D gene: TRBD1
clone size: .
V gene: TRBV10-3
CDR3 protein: CAISDGQGAGYGYTF
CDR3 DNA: TGTGCCATCAGTGATGGCCAGGGGGCCGGCTATGGCTACACCTTC

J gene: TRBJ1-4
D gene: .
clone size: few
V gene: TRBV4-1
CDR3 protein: CASSQVATNEKLFF
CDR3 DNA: TGCGCCAGCAGCCAAGTTGCAACTAATGAAAAACTGTTTTTT

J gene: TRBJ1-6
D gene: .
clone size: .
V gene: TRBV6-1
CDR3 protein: CASSEHASNSPLHF
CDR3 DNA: TGTGCCAGCAGTGAACATGCTTCTAATTCACCCCTCCACTTT

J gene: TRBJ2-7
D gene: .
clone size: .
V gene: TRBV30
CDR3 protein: CAWSPGGWNEQYF
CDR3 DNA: TGTGCCTGGAGTCCGGGGGGCTGGAACGAGCAGTACTTC

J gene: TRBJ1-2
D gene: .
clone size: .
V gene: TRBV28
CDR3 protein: CASTQMGYNGYTF
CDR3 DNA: TGTGCCAGCACCCAGATGGGATATAATGGCTACACCTTC

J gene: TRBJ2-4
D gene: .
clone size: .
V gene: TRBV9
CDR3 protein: CASSVGAGAKNIQYF
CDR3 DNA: TGTGCCAGCAGCGTAGGTGCAGGGGCAAAAAACATTCAGTACTTC

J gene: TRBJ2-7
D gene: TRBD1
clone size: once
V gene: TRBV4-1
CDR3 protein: CASSQVEGQNYEQYF
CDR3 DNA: TGCGCCAGCAGCCAAGTCGAGGGACAGAACTACGAGCAGTACTTC

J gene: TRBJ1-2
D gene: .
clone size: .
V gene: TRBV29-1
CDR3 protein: CSVPRGAGYGYTF
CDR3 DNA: TGCAGCGTCCCGCGGGGGGCTGGCTATGGCTACACCTTC

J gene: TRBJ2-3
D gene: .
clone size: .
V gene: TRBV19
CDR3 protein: CASNWASRYSTDTQYF
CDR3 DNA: TGTGCCAGTAACTGGGCTAGCCGCTATAGCACAGATACGCAGTATTTT

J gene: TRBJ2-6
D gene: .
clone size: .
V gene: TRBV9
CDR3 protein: CASTGTPGSSGANVLTF
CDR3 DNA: TGTGCCAGCACGGGGACGCCGGGAAGCTCTGGGGCCAACGTCCTGACTTTC

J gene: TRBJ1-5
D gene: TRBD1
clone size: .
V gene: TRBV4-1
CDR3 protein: CASSQGQNSNQPQHF
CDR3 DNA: TGCGCCAGCAGCCAGGGACAGAATAGCAATCAGCCCCAGCATTTT

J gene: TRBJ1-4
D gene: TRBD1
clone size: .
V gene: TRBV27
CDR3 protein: CASSPLTGDNEKLFF
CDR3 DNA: TGTGCCAGCAGTCCACTCACAGGGGATAATGAAAAACTGTTTTTT

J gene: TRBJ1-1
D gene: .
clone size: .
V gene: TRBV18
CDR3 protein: CASSPTGVTEAFF
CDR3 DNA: TGTGCCAGCTCACCGACGGGCGTAACTGAAGCTTTCTTT

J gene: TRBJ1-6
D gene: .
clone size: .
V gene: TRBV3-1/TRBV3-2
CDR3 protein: CASSLNPGNSPLHF
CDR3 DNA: TGTGCCAGCAGCCTCAATCCAGGGAATTCACCCCTCCACTTT

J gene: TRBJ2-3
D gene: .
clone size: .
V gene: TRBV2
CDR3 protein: CASSRTEKPTDTQYF
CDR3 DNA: TGTGCCAGCAGCAGAACCGAAAAGCCGACAGATACGCAGTATTTT